A selection of T cell receptor beta chains follows, all from one sample in a study of T-cell memory formation after mild COVID-19. TCRdb ran MiXCR on the 5' RACE reads and lists one entry per CDR3 protein. The sample lists a few hundred thousand distinct CDR3 sequences, 20% to 25% occurring once. Input material: PBMCs or a T cell subset sorted from them (not recorded which). These receptor sequences come from an adult woman who had mild COVID-19 (a few samples of this study predate the infection). Cell type and time point are not known. CDR3s include the opening cysteine and the closing phenylalanine or tryptophan. The D gene is left open where the match is weak. For some rows the clone size is stated as once, few or many, or as a class when expanded; others skip it.

J gene: TRBJ2-5; D gene: -; V gene: TRBV18; clone size: -; CDR3 protein: CASSPHRETQYF; CDR3 DNA: TGTGCCAGCTCACCACACAGGGAGACCCAGTACTTC
J gene: TRBJ2-1; D gene: -; V gene: TRBV9; clone size: -; CDR3 protein: CASSVADNEQFF; CDR3 DNA: TGTGCCAGCAGCGTAGCAGACAATGAGCAGTTCTTC
J gene: TRBJ2-7; D gene: TRBD2; V gene: TRBV6-2/TRBV6-3; clone size: -; CDR3 protein: CASGLAGGISYEQYF; CDR3 DNA: TGTGCCAGCGGACTAGCGGGCGGTATCTCCTACGAGCAGTACTTC
J gene: TRBJ2-5; D gene: -; V gene: TRBV15; clone size: -; CDR3 protein: CATSRDDWVIRPQETQYF; CDR3 DNA: TGTGCCACCAGCAGAGATGATTGGGTGATTAGGCCGCAGGAGACCCAGTACTTC
J gene: TRBJ1-1; D gene: -; V gene: TRBV12-3/TRBV12-4; clone size: -; CDR3 protein: CASSPSDTEAFF; CDR3 DNA: TGTGCCAGCAGTCCCTCGGACACTGAAGCTTTCTTT
J gene: TRBJ2-2; D gene: TRBD2; V gene: TRBV11-2; clone size: many; CDR3 protein: CASSSGLAANTGELFF; CDR3 DNA: TGTGCCAGCAGCTCGGGACTAGCGGCTAACACCGGGGAGCTGTTTTTT
J gene: TRBJ2-7; D gene: TRBD2; V gene: TRBV6-2/TRBV6-3; clone size: few; CDR3 protein: CASIRVLAGTYEQYF; CDR3 DNA: TGTGCCAGCATTCGCGTACTAGCGGGAACCTACGAGCAGTACTTC
J gene: TRBJ1-2; D gene: -; V gene: TRBV24-1; clone size: few; CDR3 protein: CATSDSRRRGSLYGYTF; CDR3 DNA: TGTGCCACCAGTGATTCCCGGAGACGGGGGAGCCTCTATGGCTACACCTTC
J gene: TRBJ1-2; D gene: -; V gene: TRBV12-3/TRBV12-4; clone size: -; CDR3 protein: CASSSYYGYTF; CDR3 DNA: TGTGCCAGCAGTAGCTACTATGGCTACACCTTC
J gene: TRBJ2-7; D gene: -; V gene: TRBV30; clone size: many; CDR3 protein: CACGRAHEQYF; CDR3 DNA: TGTGCCTGTGGGCGGGCACACGAGCAGTACTTC
J gene: TRBJ2-7; D gene: -; V gene: TRBV3-1; clone size: -; CDR3 protein: CASSQVGADYEQYF; CDR3 DNA: TGTGCCAGCAGCCAAGTGGGGGCGGACTACGAGCAGTACTTC
J gene: TRBJ1-1; D gene: -; V gene: TRBV6-5; clone size: -; CDR3 protein: CASSRNQGLTEAFF; CDR3 DNA: TGTGCCAGCAGTAGAAATCAGGGATTGACTGAAGCTTTCTTT
J gene: TRBJ2-3; D gene: -; V gene: TRBV6-2/TRBV6-3; clone size: many; CDR3 protein: CASSWNRVADTQYF; CDR3 DNA: TGTGCCAGCAGTTGGAACAGGGTTGCAGATACGCAGTATTTT
J gene: TRBJ2-7; D gene: -; V gene: TRBV3-1; clone size: -; CDR3 protein: CASSQDLGRGDEQYF; CDR3 DNA: TGTGCCAGCAGCCAAGATTTGGGCCGAGGGGACGAGCAGTACTTC
J gene: TRBJ2-2; D gene: TRBD2; V gene: TRBV7-9; clone size: -; CDR3 protein: CASSLPGLAGPGELFF; CDR3 DNA: TGTGCCAGCAGCCTACCGGGACTAGCGGGTCCCGGGGAGCTGTTTTTT
J gene: TRBJ1-1; D gene: TRBD1; V gene: TRBV5-5; clone size: -; CDR3 protein: CASSLAGGPYTEAFF; CDR3 DNA: TGTGCCAGCAGCTTGGCAGGGGGCCCGTACACTGAAGCTTTCTTT
J gene: TRBJ1-1; D gene: -; V gene: TRBV5-1; clone size: few; CDR3 protein: CASSFSNRGTEAFF; CDR3 DNA: TGCGCCAGCAGCTTCAGCAATAGGGGCACTGAAGCTTTCTTT
J gene: TRBJ2-1; D gene: TRBD2; V gene: TRBV3-1; clone size: few; CDR3 protein: CASSRASGVVYNEQFF; CDR3 DNA: TGTGCCAGCAGTCGGGCTAGCGGGGTCGTCTACAATGAGCAGTTCTTC
J gene: TRBJ1-1; D gene: -; V gene: TRBV5-4; clone size: -; CDR3 protein: CASSPRYPANTEAFF; CDR3 DNA: TGTGCCAGCAGCCCTCGTTACCCCGCGAACACTGAAGCTTTCTTT
J gene: TRBJ2-1; D gene: TRBD2; V gene: TRBV20-1; clone size: few; CDR3 protein: CSARGLAENARTYNEQFF; CDR3 DNA: TGCAGTGCTAGAGGGCTAGCGGAAAACGCCCGCACCTACAATGAGCAGTTCTTC
J gene: TRBJ1-1; D gene: -; V gene: TRBV24-1; clone size: -; CDR3 protein: CATSWGTNTEAFF; CDR3 DNA: TGTGCCACCAGTTGGGGGACGAACACTGAAGCTTTCTTT
J gene: TRBJ2-5; D gene: -; V gene: TRBV5-1; clone size: -; CDR3 protein: CASSLGDGVQETQYF; CDR3 DNA: TGCGCCAGCAGCTTGGGGGACGGCGTCCAAGAGACCCAGTACTTC
J gene: TRBJ2-2; D gene: -; V gene: TRBV7-8; clone size: few; CDR3 protein: CATFGTGELFF; CDR3 DNA: TGTGCCACCTTTGGAACCGGGGAGCTGTTTTTT
J gene: TRBJ2-1; D gene: TRBD2; V gene: TRBV24-1; clone size: -; CDR3 protein: CATSDGTSGRYEQFF; CDR3 DNA: TGTGCCACCAGTGACGGGACTAGCGGGAGATACGAGCAGTTCTTC
J gene: TRBJ2-3; D gene: -; V gene: TRBV12-3/TRBV12-4; clone size: few; CDR3 protein: CASSLGQYTDTQYF; CDR3 DNA: TGTGCCAGCAGTTTAGGACAGTACACAGATACGCAGTATTTT